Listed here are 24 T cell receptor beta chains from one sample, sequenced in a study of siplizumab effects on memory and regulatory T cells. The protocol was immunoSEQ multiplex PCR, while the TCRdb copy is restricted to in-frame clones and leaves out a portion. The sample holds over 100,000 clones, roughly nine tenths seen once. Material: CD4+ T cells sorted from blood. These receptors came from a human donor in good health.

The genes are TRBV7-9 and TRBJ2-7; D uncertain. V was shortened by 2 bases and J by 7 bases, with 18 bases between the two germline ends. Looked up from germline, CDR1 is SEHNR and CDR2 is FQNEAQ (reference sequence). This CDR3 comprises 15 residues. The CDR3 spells CASSLQSPQRDEQYF. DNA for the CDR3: TGTGCCAGCAGCTTACAGAGTCCTCAGCGAGATGAGCAGTACTTC.

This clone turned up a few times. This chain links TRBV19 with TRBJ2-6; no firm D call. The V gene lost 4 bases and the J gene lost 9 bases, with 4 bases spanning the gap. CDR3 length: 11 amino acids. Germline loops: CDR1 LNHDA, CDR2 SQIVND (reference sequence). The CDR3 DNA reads TGTGCCAGTAGTAACGTCAACGTCCTGACTTTC. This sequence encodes CASSNVNVLTF.

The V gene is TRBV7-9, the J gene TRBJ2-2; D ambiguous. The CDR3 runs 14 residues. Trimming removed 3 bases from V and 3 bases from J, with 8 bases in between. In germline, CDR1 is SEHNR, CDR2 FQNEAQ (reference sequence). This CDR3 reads CASSFGYYTGELFF. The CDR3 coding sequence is TGTGCCAGCAGCTTTGGGTATTACACCGGGGAGCTGTTTTTT.

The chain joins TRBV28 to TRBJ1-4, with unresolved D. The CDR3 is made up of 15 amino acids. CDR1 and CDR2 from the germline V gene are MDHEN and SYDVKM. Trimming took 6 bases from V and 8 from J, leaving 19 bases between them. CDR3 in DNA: TGTGCCAGCAGCGCCCGACCTATTAATCGGGAAAAACTGTTTTTT. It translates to CASSARPINREKLFF.

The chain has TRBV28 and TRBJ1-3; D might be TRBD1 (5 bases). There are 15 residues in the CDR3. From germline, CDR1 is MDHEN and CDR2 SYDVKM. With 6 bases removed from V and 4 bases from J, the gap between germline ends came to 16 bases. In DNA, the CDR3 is TGTGCCAGCAGAAATATCAAGAGGGACGGAAACACCATATATTTT. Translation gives CASRNIKRDGNTIYF.

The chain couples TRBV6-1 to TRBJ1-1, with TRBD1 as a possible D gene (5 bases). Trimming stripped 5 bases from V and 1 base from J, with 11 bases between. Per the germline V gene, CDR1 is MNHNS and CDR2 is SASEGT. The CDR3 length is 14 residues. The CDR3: CASSKSQGNTEAFF. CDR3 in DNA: TGTGCCAGCAGTAAATCCCAGGGGAACACTGAAGCTTTCTTT.

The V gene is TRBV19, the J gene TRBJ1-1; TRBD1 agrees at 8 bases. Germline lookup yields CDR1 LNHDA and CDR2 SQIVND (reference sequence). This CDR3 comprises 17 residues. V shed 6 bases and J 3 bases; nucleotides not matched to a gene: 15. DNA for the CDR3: TGTGCCAGTAGGAGGGTCGACAGGGGTATCCAGGACACTGAAGCTTTCTTT. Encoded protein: CASRRVDRGIQDTEAFF.

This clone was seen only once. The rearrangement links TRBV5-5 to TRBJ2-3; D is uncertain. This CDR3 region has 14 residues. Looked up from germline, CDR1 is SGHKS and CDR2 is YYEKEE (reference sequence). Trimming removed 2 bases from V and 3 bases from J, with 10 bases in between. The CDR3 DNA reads TGTGCCAGCAGCTTTGAGACTTCTACAGATACGCAGTATTTT. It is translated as CASSFETSTDTQYF.

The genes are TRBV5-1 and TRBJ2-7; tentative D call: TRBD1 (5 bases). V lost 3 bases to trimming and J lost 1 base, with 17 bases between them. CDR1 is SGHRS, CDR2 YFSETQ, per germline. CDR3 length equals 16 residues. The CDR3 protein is CASSSVIGVRSYEQYF. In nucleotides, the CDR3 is TGCGCCAGCAGCTCAGTGATAGGGGTTAGGTCCTACGAGCAGTACTTC.

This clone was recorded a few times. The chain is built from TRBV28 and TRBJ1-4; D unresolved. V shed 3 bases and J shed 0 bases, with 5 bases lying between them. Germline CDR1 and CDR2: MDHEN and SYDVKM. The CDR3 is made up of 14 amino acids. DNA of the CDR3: TGTGCCAGCAGTTTCCCTCCAACTAATGAAAAACTGTTTTTT. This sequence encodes CASSFPPTNEKLFF.

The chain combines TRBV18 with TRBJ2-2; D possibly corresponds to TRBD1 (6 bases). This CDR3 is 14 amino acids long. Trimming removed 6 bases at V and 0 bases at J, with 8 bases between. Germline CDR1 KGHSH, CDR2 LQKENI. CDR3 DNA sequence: TGTGCCAGCTCGCGGACAGCGAACACCGGGGAGCTGTTTTTT. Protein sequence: CASSRTANTGELFF.

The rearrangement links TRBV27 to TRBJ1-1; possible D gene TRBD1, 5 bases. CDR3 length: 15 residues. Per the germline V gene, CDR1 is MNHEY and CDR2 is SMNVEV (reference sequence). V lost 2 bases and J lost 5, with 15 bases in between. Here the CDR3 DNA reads TGTGCCAGCAGTTTACGTGGGGCTCAGTGGACTGAAGCTTTCTTT. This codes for CASSLRGAQWTEAFF.

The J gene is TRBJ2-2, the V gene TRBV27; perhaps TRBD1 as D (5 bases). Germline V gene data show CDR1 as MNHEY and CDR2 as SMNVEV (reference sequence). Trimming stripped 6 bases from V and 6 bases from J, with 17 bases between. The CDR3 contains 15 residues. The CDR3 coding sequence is TGTGCCAGCAGACCGATAGGGGTCTATTCCGGGGAGCTGTTTTTT. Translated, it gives CASRPIGVYSGELFF.

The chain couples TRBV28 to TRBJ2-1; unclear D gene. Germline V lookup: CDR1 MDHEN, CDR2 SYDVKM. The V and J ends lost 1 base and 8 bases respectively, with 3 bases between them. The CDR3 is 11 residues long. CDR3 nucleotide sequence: TGTGCCAGCAGTTTATTCTATGAGCAGTTCTTC. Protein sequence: CASSLFYEQFF.

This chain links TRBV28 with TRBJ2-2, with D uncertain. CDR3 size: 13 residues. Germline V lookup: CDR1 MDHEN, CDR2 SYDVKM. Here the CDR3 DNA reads TGTGGTATCGCGCTCTTCGTGAACGGGGAGCTGTTTTTT. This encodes CGIALFVNGELFF.

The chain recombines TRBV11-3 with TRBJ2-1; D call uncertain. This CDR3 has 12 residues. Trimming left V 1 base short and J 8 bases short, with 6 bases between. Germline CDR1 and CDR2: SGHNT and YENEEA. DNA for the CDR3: TGTGCCAGCAGCTTAGTTGGCTATGAGCAGTTCTTC. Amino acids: CASSLVGYEQFF.

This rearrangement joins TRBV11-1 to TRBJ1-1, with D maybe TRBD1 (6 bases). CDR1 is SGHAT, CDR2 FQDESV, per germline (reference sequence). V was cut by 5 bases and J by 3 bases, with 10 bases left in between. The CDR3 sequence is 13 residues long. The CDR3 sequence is CASSKGVYTEAFF. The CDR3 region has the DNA TGTGCCAGCAGCAAGGGGGTATACACTGAAGCTTTCTTT.

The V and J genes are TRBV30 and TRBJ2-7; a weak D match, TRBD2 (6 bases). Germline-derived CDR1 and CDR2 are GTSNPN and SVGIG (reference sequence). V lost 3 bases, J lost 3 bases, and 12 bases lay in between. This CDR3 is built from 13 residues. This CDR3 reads CAWRLAGRYEQYF. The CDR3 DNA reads TGTGCCTGGAGGTTGGCGGGACGCTACGAGCAGTACTTC.

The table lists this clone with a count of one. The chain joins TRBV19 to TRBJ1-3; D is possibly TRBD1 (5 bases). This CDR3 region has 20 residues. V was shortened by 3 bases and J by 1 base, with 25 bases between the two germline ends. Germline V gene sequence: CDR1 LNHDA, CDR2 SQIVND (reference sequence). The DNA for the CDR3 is TGTGCCAGTAGTATCTTGCCTGTTTGGGACGTCCTCAATTCTGGAAACACCATATATTTT. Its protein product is CASSILPVWDVLNSGNTIYF.

The CDR3 DNA sequence: TGTGCCATCCAACATCCCGTCCTTCGGTATGGCTACACCTTC. Its protein product is CAIQHPVLRYGYTF. The chain employs TRBV28 and TRBJ1-2; D ambiguous. V lost 10 bases and J 5 bases, leaving 20 bases between the germline ends. The CDR3 runs to 14 residues. Germline loops: CDR1 MDHEN, CDR2 SYDVKM.

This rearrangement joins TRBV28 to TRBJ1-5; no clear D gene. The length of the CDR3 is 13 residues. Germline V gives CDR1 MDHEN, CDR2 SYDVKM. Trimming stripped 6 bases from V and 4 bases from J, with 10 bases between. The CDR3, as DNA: TGTGCCAGCAGCTCCCCTCCTAATCAGCCCCAGCATTTT. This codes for CASSSPPNQPQHF.

The CDR3 DNA reads TGTGCCAGCAGCTCGAGAGGGACAGGGGGACGTGAGCAGTTCTTC. It specifies CASSSRGTGGREQFF. The genes are TRBV5-8 and TRBJ2-1; TRBD1 matches 11 bases. CDR1 SGHTS and CDR2 YDEGEE come from the germline V gene. The CDR3 is 15 residues long. With V trimmed by 3 bases and J by 9 bases, 8 bases remained unmatched.

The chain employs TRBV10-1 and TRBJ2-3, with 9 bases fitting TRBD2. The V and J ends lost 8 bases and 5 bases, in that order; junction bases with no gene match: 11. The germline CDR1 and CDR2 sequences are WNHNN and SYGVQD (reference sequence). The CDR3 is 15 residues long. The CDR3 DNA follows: TGCGCCAGCGGGATGACTAGCGGAGGGGTAGATACGCAGTATTTT. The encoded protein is CASGMTSGGVDTQYF.

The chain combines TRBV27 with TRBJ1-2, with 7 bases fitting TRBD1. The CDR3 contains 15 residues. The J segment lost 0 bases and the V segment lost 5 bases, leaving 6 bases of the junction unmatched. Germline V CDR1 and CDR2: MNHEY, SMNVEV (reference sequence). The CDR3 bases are TGTGCCAGCAGTCGCCGGGACAGAGCTAACTATGGCTACACCTTC. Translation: CASSRRDRANYGYTF.